The source of this T cell receptor beta chain is a study of cytomegalovirus exposure and HLA in healthy donors. Germline lookup yields CDR1 LGHNA and CDR2 YSLEER. V lost 1 base, J lost 5 bases, and 2 bases stayed unmatched. The CDR3 is made up of 15 amino acids. Study-wide findings and caveats: The authors later found TCR association rates varying by HLA locus, with DRB1 most and HLA-C fewest.

The primer mix had 60 Vbeta and 13 Jbeta primers. TCRdb's copy holds only in-frame clones and misses some; the assay was immunoSEQ multiplex PCR. Its table records around 31,000 clones. Remarks on this clone: The antigen is not known.

Sample: PBMCs. The receptor was derived from a female donor in good health and CMV-seronegative. The V gene is TRBV4-3, the J gene TRBJ1-6; 7 bases match TRBD1. In DNA form, the CDR3 reads TGCGCCAGCAGCCAAGTTGACAGGGATAATTCACCCCTCCACTTT. As protein: CASSQVDRDNSPLHF.